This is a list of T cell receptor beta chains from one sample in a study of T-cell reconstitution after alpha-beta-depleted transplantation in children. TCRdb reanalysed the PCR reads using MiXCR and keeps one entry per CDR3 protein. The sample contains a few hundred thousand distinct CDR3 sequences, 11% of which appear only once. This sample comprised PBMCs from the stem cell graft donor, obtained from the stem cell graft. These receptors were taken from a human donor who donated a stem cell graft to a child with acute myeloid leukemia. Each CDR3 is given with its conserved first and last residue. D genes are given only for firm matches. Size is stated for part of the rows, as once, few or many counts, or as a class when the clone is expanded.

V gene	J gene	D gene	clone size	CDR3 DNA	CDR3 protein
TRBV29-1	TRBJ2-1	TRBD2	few	TGCAGCGGGGCGGGGGGGCCTAACAATGAGCAGTTCTTC	CSGAGGPNNEQFF
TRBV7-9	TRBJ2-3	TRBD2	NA	TGTGCCAGGGGAGAATTGCGCAGCGGGGAGGTGACAGATACGCAGTATTTT	CARGELRSGEVTDTQYF
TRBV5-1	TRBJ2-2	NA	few	TGCGCCAGCAGCTTGGAAGGCGGGGTGAACACCGGGGAGCTGTTTTTT	CASSLEGGVNTGELFF
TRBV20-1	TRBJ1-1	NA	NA	TGCAGTGCGAAGGGGGGGGGCACTGAAGCTTTCTTT	CSAKGGGTEAFF
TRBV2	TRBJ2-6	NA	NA	TGTGCCAGCAGTGAGGGCCAAACGGCTGGGGCCAACGTCCTGACTTTC	CASSEGQTAGANVLTF
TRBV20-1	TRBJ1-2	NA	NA	TGCAGTGCTCGGAGAAATTATGGCTACACCTTC	CSARRNYGYTF
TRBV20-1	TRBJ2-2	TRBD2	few	TGCAGTGCTAGGGGGGGGACCGGGGAGCTGTTTTTT	CSARGGTGELFF
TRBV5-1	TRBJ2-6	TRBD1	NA	TGCGCCAGCAGCCTGGGACAGGTGCGGTTCTCTGGGGCCAACGTCCTGACTTTC	CASSLGQVRFSGANVLTF
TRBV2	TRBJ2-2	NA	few	TGTGCCAGCTGGGTTGGGAGCCCGAACACCGGGGAGCTGTTTTTT	CASWVGSPNTGELFF
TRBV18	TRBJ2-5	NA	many	TGTGCCAGCTCACCAGACTCCAGAGAGACCCAGTACTTC	CASSPDSRETQYF
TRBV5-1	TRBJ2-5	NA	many	TGCGCCAGCAGCCCTGGAAGACTATTTGGAGAGACCCAGTACTTC	CASSPGRLFGETQYF
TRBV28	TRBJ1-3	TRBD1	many	TGTGCCAGCAGTCCCGGGACAGCCTCTGGAAACACCATATATTTT	CASSPGTASGNTIYF
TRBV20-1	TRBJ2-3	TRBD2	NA	TGCAGTGCTGGAACCACTAGCGGCCTCACAGATACGCAGTATTTT	CSAGTTSGLTDTQYF
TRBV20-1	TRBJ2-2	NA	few	TGCAGTGCTAGAGATTTGGGGGCGATCGGGGAGCTGTTTTTT	CSARDLGAIGELFF
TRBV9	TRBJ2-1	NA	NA	TGTGCCAGCAGCGTCAGAGGGGTTCGGTGGGATGAGCAGTTCTTC	CASSVRGVRWDEQFF
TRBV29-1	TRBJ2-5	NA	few	TGCAGCGTTCTAATCCCTGCCCTCGGGACCCAGTACTTC	CSVLIPALGTQYF
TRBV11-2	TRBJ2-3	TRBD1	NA	TGTGCCAGCAGCCTCAGACAGGGCTTTGGAGCAGGGGCAGATACGCAGTATTTT	CASSLRQGFGAGADTQYF
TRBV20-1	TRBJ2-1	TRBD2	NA	TGCAGTGCTAGAACGGGGGCTAGCGGGAGGCATGAGCAGTTCTTC	CSARTGASGRHEQFF
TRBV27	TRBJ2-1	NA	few	TGTGCCAGCAGCCCGAGCGTAGTTATTGAGCAGTTCTTC	CASSPSVVIEQFF
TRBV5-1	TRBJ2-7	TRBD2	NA	TGCGCCAGCAGCTTGGGTGCGGGAGTAACCTCCTCCTACGAGCAGTACTTC	CASSLGAGVTSSYEQYF
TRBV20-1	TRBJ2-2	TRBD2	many	TGCAGTGCTAGAGTTTATTCGGGAGGCGGGGAGCTGTTTTTT	CSARVYSGGGELFF
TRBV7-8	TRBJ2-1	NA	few	TGTGCCAGCAGCCCCCCGGGGGACCCTGAGCAGTTCTTC	CASSPPGDPEQFF
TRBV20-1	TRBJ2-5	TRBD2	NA	TGCAGTGCTAGTTGGGAGGGAGAGACCCAGTACTTC	CSASWEGETQYF
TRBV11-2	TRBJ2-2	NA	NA	TGTGCCAGCAGCTTAGGGGCGACTATCGTGTCCGGGGAGCTGTTTTTT	CASSLGATIVSGELFF
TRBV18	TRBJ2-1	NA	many	TGTGCCAGCTCACCTGCGGTCAATGAGCAGTTCTTC	CASSPAVNEQFF
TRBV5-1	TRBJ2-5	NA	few	TGCGCCAGCAGCTTGGGGAGGGCCAAAGAGACCCAGTACTTC	CASSLGRAKETQYF
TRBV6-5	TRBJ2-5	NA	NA	TGTGCCAGCAGTAATCTCGGGGTGCTAGAGACCCAGTACTTC	CASSNLGVLETQYF
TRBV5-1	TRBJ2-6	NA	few	TGCGCCAGCTCACTCAGGGTTCGTGGGGCCAACGTCCTGACTTTC	CASSLRVRGANVLTF
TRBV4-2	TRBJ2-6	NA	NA	TGTGCCAGCAGCCAAGAGGAATCGTCTCTAGGAATACAGGCCTCTGGGGCCAACGTCCTGACTTTC	CASSQEESSLGIQASGANVLTF
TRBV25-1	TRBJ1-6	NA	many	TGTGCCAGCAGCCTTCGGCCTTATAATTCACCCCTCCACTTT	CASSLRPYNSPLHF
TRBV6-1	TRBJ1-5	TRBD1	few	TGTGCCAGCAGAAGGACAGGGCTCAGCAATCAGCCCCAGCATTTT	CASRRTGLSNQPQHF
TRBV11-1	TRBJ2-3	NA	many	TGTGCCAGCAGCCCCTCAGGCTTGAGCGGAAAATCTAGCACAGATACGCAGTATTTT	CASSPSGLSGKSSTDTQYF
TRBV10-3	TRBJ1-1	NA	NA	TGTGCCAAAAACCGGGGTCTCCCAATGAACACTGAAGCTTTCTTT	CAKNRGLPMNTEAFF
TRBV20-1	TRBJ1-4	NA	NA	TGCAGTGCTAGAGTTGACCCGTCTGTAGAAAAACTGTTTTTT	CSARVDPSVEKLFF
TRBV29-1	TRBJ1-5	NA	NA	TGCAGCGTTGCCCTTGAGGGGGTGAGCAATCAGCCCCAGCATTTT	CSVALEGVSNQPQHF
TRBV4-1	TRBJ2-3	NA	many	TGCGCCAGCAGCCAAGATAGTGTGGCGGTGGATACGCAGTATTTT	CASSQDSVAVDTQYF
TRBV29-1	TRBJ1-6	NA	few	TGCAGCGTTCCTAGGCGGGGTCCCCTCAGAGGTAATTCACCCCTCCACTTT	CSVPRRGPLRGNSPLHF
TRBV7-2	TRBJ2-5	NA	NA	TGTGCCAGCAGCTCACAGAGGGGGGGGACCCAGTACTTC	CASSSQRGGTQYF
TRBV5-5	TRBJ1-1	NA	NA	TGTGCCAGCAGATCCTTCTATCGGGGGCGCGACACTGAAGCTTTCTTT	CASRSFYRGRDTEAFF
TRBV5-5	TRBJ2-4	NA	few	TGTGCCAGCAGCTTGGAGCCAGTTCTAGCCAAAAACATTCAGTACTTC	CASSLEPVLAKNIQYF
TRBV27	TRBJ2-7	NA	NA	TGTGCCAGCAGTTGGGGTGGAGGGGAGGTCGAGCAGTACTTC	CASSWGGGEVEQYF
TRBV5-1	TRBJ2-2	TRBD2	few	TGCGCCAGCAAAAAGTCTTTAGCGGGAGGGCCCGGGGAGCTGTTTTTT	CASKKSLAGGPGELFF
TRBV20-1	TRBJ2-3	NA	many	TGCAGTGCTAGAGATCCCACAGATACGCAGTATTTT	CSARDPTDTQYF
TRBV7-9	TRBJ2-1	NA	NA	TGTGCCAGCAGCCAACTGACTAGTCCCCCCTACAATGAGCAGTTCTTC	CASSQLTSPPYNEQFF
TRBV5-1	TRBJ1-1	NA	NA	TGCGCCAGCAGCTTGGGGCCTCCCTCATTGGCTGAAGCTTTCTTT	CASSLGPPSLAEAFF
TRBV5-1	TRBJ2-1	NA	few	TGCGCCAGCAGCTGGATAACAGCTTACAATGAGCAGTTCTTC	CASSWITAYNEQFF
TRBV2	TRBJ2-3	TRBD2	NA	TGTGCCAGCAGTGAGGGACTAGTCGGCACAGATACGCAGTATTTT	CASSEGLVGTDTQYF
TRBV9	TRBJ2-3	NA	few	TGTGCCAGCAGCGTGCAAGCGGGCTCAGATACGCAGTATTTT	CASSVQAGSDTQYF
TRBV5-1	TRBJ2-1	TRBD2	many	TGCGCCAGCAGCCACTCGGGAGGGGAAGCGGGAAATGAGCAGTTCTTC	CASSHSGGEAGNEQFF
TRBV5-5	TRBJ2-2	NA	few	TGTGCCAGCAGCTTGCACCCTAGCTCTGTCGGAGCCGGGGAGCTGTTTTTT	CASSLHPSSVGAGELFF
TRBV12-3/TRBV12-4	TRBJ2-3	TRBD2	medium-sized	TGTGCCAGCAGTTTCGGGGGGGCCACAGATACGCAGTATTTT	CASSFGGATDTQYF
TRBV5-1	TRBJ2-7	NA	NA	TGCGCCAGCAGCTTGAGGGGCCCAACCTCCTACGAGCAGTACTTC	CASSLRGPTSYEQYF
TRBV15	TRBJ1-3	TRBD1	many	TGTGCCACCGGGACAGGGGGCCCTGGAAACACCATATATTTT	CATGTGGPGNTIYF
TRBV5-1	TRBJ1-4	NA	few	TGCGCCAGCAGCTTGGTGGCGGGACATAATGAAAAACTGTTTTTT	CASSLVAGHNEKLFF
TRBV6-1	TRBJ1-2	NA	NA	TGTGCCAGCAGTGAAGGACCCCGGGCCTATGGCTACACCTTC	CASSEGPRAYGYTF